This entry lists 29 T cell receptor beta chains sequenced from one sample in a study of regulatory T cells in long-lasting Graves disease. As to time point: newly diagnosed GD, antithyroid drugs for less than 3 months. The TCR library was prepared using RNA isolated from PBMCs. Arm-PCR of CDR3 regions and iRepertoire HTBI primers were the basis on which TCR beta libraries were built. TCRdb passed the multiplex PCR reads through MiXCR, listing each CDR3 protein once. The table records 440,000 or so distinct CDR3 sequences, about 15% of them present only once. The same specimen was also included in a second study, on T cells in Graves' hyperthyroidism and ophthalmopathy.

Here the sequenced sample was peripheral blood mononuclear cells (PBMCs), taken at new diagnosis, from a patient treated with antithyroid drugs. These receptors were taken from a woman aged 25 to 45 with Graves disease.

This clonotype has only a few counts. Given the absence of the conserved phenylalanine or tryptophan at the CDR3 end, a read error is likely. The chain couples TRBV7-2 to TRBJ2-5, with D perhaps TRBD2 (6 bases). Trimming left V 5 bases short and J 6 bases short, with 19 bases between. Looked up from germline, CDR1 is SGHTA and CDR2 is FQGNSA. The CDR3 contains 15 residues. The CDR3 DNA follows: TGTGCCAGCAGCCGAGAAGGAGGGATGCCAAAGACCCAGTACTCC. Translating gives CASSREGGMPKTQYS.

In its sample, this clonotype was seen many times. V usage is TRBV28 and J usage is TRBJ2-1; 14 bases match TRBD2. The CDR3 covers 19 residues. Per the germline V gene, CDR1 is MDHEN and CDR2 is SYDVKM. J gave up 0 bases and V 1 base, and 5 bases lay outside the gene matches. The CDR3 DNA reads TGTGCCAGCAGTTTATTAGAGACTAGCGGGAGGGCCTCCTACAATGAGCAGTTCTTC. Protein product: CASSLLETSGRASYNEQFF.

The chain combines TRBV4-1 with TRBJ2-3, with 8 bases lining up with TRBD2. The CDR3 has 18 residues. Germline V gives CDR1 MGHRA, CDR2 YSYEKL. The junction had 12 bases not matched to a gene; V was cut back by 3 bases and J by 1 base. CDR3 amino acids: CASSQALLSGGRTDTQYF. The CDR3 nucleotides read TGCGCCAGCAGCCAGGCCCTCCTCAGCGGGGGCCGCACAGATACGCAGTATTTT.

This chain links TRBV12-3 or TRBV12-4 with TRBJ2-2; the match to TRBD2 covers 7 bases. The V and J ends lost 5 bases and 1 base, in that order; junction bases with no gene match: 4. The CDR3 runs 15 residues. The CDR3 bases are TGTGCCAGCAGTACCCCTAGCGGGAACACCGGGGAGCTGTTTTTT. It yields the protein CASSTPSGNTGELFF.

This chain uses TRBV6-2 or TRBV6-3 with TRBJ2-7; 7 nucleotides match TRBD2. The germline CDR1 and CDR2 sequences are MNHEY and SVGEGT. The CDR3 runs 14 residues. V was pared by 5 bases and J by 3 bases, with 7 bases of the junction left unmatched. The CDR3 DNA follows: TGTGCCAGCAGTCCCGGGGAGGGACTCTACGAGCAGTACTTC. It yields the protein CASSPGEGLYEQYF.

Comment on this clonotype: At one of its ends the junction is not consistent with the germline gene, which may arise from a read error. V and J are TRBV20-1 and TRBJ1-6; D remains ambiguous. The germline V gene encodes CDR1 DFQATT and CDR2 SNEGSKA (reference sequence). CDR3 length equals 14 residues. CDR3 nucleotide sequence: TGCAGTGCTAGAGGGGCAGCCTACAATTCACCCCTCCACTTT. It is translated as CSARGAAYNSPLHF.

This clonotype came up many times. This rearrangement joins TRBV29-1 to TRBJ2-7, with D perhaps TRBD2 (6 bases). This CDR3 has 15 residues. V lost 2 bases and J 3 bases, leaving 17 bases between the germline ends. Looked up from germline, CDR1 is SQVTM and CDR2 is ANQGSEA. CDR3 amino acids: CSVERLRDGGYEQYF. Written as DNA, the CDR3 is TGCAGCGTTGAAAGATTGAGGGACGGGGGCTACGAGCAGTACTTC.

This clonotype showed up many times. The rearrangement uses TRBV20-1 and TRBJ2-7, with D possibly being TRBD1 (7 bases). V lost 1 base and J 4 bases, leaving 17 bases between the germline ends. Per germline, CDR1 DFQATT and CDR2 SNEGSKA (reference sequence). The CDR3 is 15 amino acids. CDR3 sequence: CSARVETGTLYEQYF. For the CDR3, the DNA is TGCAGTGCTAGAGTCGAGACAGGGACTTTATACGAGCAGTACTTC.

This clonotype came up many times. The CDR3 region is CASSLGSGGYTGELFF. CDR3 DNA: TGTGCCAGCAGCTTAGGGTCGGGAGGCTACACCGGGGAGCTGTTTTTT. V is TRBV7-6 and J is TRBJ2-2; 7 nucleotides line up with TRBD2. Trimming at V came to 1 base and at J to 3 bases, leaving 5 bases not matched to a gene. The CDR3 loop spans 16 amino acids. Germline CDR1 SGHVS, CDR2 FNYEAQ.

Ten or more counts support this clonotype. The V and J genes are TRBV7-9 and TRBJ2-1; 9 bases agree with TRBD1. Germline V gene data show CDR1 as SEHNR and CDR2 as FQNEAQ (reference sequence). V lost 8 bases and J lost 10; bases outside the gene matches: 12. The CDR3 spans 14 residues. This CDR3 reads CASELGQGAGEQFF. CDR3 nucleotides: TGTGCCAGCGAACTGGGACAGGGTGCTGGGGAGCAGTTCTTC.

For this clonotype: A much larger clone is a single base away; this may be a read error. The chain couples TRBV5-1 to TRBJ2-7; D remains ambiguous. Germline V gives CDR1 SGHRS, CDR2 YFSETQ. The CDR3 length is 15 residues. V was cut by 4 bases and J by 4 bases, with 18 bases left in between. CDR3 sequence: CASSDTVEARYEQYF. CDR3 coding DNA: TGCGCCAGCAGCGACACCGTTGAGGCGAGATACGAGCAGTACTTC.

Many counts were recorded for this clonotype. The chain is built from TRBV3-1 and TRBJ1-2; D remains ambiguous. With 0 bases removed from V and 3 bases from J, the gap between germline ends came to 5 bases. This CDR3 spans 13 amino acids. Per the germline V gene, CDR1 is LGHDT and CDR2 is YNNKEL (reference sequence). The CDR3 DNA reads TGTGCCAGCAGCCAAGAACAGTACTATGGCTACACCTTC. Translation gives CASSQEQYYGYTF.

This clonotype was picked up many times. The V and J genes are TRBV7-9 and TRBJ2-7; no reliable D call. The CDR3 runs to 17 residues. CDR1 and CDR2 (germline): SEHNR, FQNEAQ (reference sequence). Trimming pared 5 bases from V and 4 bases from J, leaving 24 bases between. The CDR3 reads CASSVTETTYLRYEQYF. The CDR3 nucleotides are TGTGCCAGCAGCGTAACAGAAACCACTTACCTCAGGTACGAGCAGTACTTC.

This clonotype was recorded many times. The chain couples TRBV20-1 to TRBJ2-1; 9 nucleotides agree with TRBD2. J was trimmed by 4 bases and V by 3 bases; bases with no gene match: 4. The CDR3 runs 14 residues. Looked up from germline, CDR1 is DFQATT and CDR2 is SNEGSKA (reference sequence). DNA for the CDR3: TGCAGTGCTAGGCGTAGCGGGAGTTACAATGAGCAGTTCTTC. Its translation is CSARRSGSYNEQFF.

V usage is TRBV4-1 and J usage is TRBJ1-2; 7 nucleotides line up with TRBD1. Germline trimming cut 5 bases from V and 0 bases from J; bases unmatched to any gene: 15. Per the germline V gene, CDR1 is MGHRA and CDR2 is YSYEKL. The CDR3 spans 18 residues. CDR3 sequence (DNA): TGCGCCAGCAGCTTCACCCACGGGACAGACGAAGCTAACTATGGCTACACCTTC. It translates to CASSFTHGTDEANYGYTF.

In regard to this clonotype: A single base separates this from a much larger clone, so it may be a read error. The chain couples TRBV6-1 to TRBJ2-7; 7 bases are a match to TRBD2. The CDR3 extends over 16 amino acids. Germline CDR1 MNHNS, CDR2 SASEGT. J gave up 3 bases and V 6 bases, and 14 bases lay outside the gene matches. CDR3: CASRNEGGPPFYEQYF. The CDR3 bases are TGTGCCAGCAGAAACGAGGGAGGGCCACCATTCTACGAGCAGTACTTC.

This clonotype came up a few times. The V call is TRBV28, the J call TRBJ2-6, with D uncertain. Germline V gene sequence: CDR1 MDHEN, CDR2 SYDVKM. This CDR3 is 17 amino acids long. Trimming pared 1 base from V and 0 bases from J, leaving 10 bases between. The CDR3 DNA is TGTGCCAGCAGTTTATTGACCTCCGCCTCTGGGGCCAACGTCCTGACTTTC. As protein: CASSLLTSASGANVLTF.

This clonotype came up a few times. CDR3 coding DNA: TGTGCCAGTTTCCGGGGCAGGGGGCCTGTCTATGGCTACACCTTC. This encodes CASFRGRGPVYGYTF. The chain uses TRBV19 and TRBJ1-2; 8 nucleotides match TRBD1. The CDR3 has 15 amino acids. CDR1 is LNHDA, CDR2 SQIVND, per germline (reference sequence). With 8 bases clipped from V and 4 bases from J, the junction kept 12 bases outside the gene matches.

A word on this clonotype: It differs at one base from a far larger clone, so likely a read error. The chain recombines TRBV7-2 with TRBJ2-3; D is unresolved. V lost 8 bases, J lost 2 bases, and 14 bases lay in between. The CDR3 loop spans 14 amino acids. From germline, CDR1 is SGHTA and CDR2 FQGNSA. The CDR3 spells CASGPQSSTDTQYF. CDR3 bases: TGTGCCAGCGGCCCGCAGTCGTCCACAGATACGCAGTATTTT.

Of note for this clonotype: This likely came from a read error, as a far larger clone is one base away. The chain links TRBV30 to TRBJ2-3; 7 bases align to TRBD1. The DNA matches TRBJ1-1 better at its end, which makes the J call doubtful. CDR1 is GTSNPN and CDR2 is SVGIG in the germline V gene (reference sequence). CDR3 length equals 15 residues. Here the CDR3 reads CAWTLHDRVHTEAFF. The CDR3 region has the DNA TGTGCCTGGACCCTTCACGACAGGGTGCACACTGAAGCTTTCTTT.

This clonotype was detected only a few times. The chain is built from TRBV10-3 and TRBJ2-2; maybe TRBD1 (6 bases). This CDR3 has 15 residues. Germline-derived CDR1 and CDR2 are ENHRY and SYGVKD. Trimming shortened V by 2 bases and J by 6 bases, and 13 bases separated the two germline ends. Written as DNA, the CDR3 is TGTGCCATCAGTGAGACGGCGACAGGTCCCGGGGAGCTGTTTTTT. Its protein is CAISETATGPGELFF.

The chain combines TRBV20-1 with TRBJ2-7; 13 bases align to TRBD2. Per the germline V gene, CDR1 is DFQATT and CDR2 is SNEGSKA (reference sequence). The CDR3 contains 14 residues. The ends lost 6 bases at V and 5 bases at J; junction bases unmatched: 7. In DNA form, the CDR3 reads TGCAGTGCCAGGACTAGCGGGAGTAGGCACGAGCAGTACTTC. Protein sequence: CSARTSGSRHEQYF.

This clonotype showed up just a few times. The gene calls are TRBV20-1 and TRBJ2-6; D unclear. The CDR3 is made up of 17 amino acids. From germline, CDR1 is DFQATT and CDR2 SNEGSKA (reference sequence). V was clipped by 3 bases and J by 1 base, with 16 bases between them. The CDR3 coding sequence is TGCAGTGCTAGTCTCAGGCCGAGCTTTTCTGGGGCCAACGTCCTGACTTTC. This gives the protein CSASLRPSFSGANVLTF.

This clonotype was recorded a few times. A single base separates this from a much larger clone, so it may be a read error. The J gene is TRBJ2-7, the V gene TRBV28; 7 positions match TRBD2. The V gene end was trimmed by 2 bases and the J gene end by 0 bases; junction bases not matched to a gene: 13. CDR3 length: 18 amino acids. Germline assignment: CDR1 MDHEN and CDR2 SYDVKM. In DNA, the CDR3 is TGTGCCAGCAGTTTAGTCGGGGGAGGGTACGGAAGCTCCTACGAGCAGTACTTC. This gives the protein CASSLVGGGYGSSYEQYF.

The rearrangement links TRBV4-1 to TRBJ2-7; TRBD2 matches at 7 bases. Germline assignment: CDR1 MGHRA and CDR2 YSYEKL. V shed 4 bases, J shed 2 bases, and the junction held 5 bases outside the gene matches. The CDR3 consists of 14 residues. CDR3 nucleotide sequence: TGCGCCAGCAGCCCGTCTAGCGGAACCTACGAGCAGTACTTC. This translates into CASSPSSGTYEQYF.

CDR3 in amino acids: CATSDVRDIQETQFF. The CDR3 DNA follows: TGTGCCACCAGTGATGTCAGGGACATCCAAGAGACCCAGTTCTTC. This chain links TRBV24-1 with TRBJ2-1; possibly TRBD1 for D (6 bases). This CDR3 has 15 amino acids. The V end was cut by 3 bases, the J end by 13 bases, with 21 bases between. CDR1 is KGHDR, CDR2 SFDVKD, per germline.

This clonotype was seen many times. V usage is TRBV19 and J usage is TRBJ1-1; D is uncertain. The CDR3 runs 13 residues. With 6 bases removed from V and 6 bases from J, the gap between germline ends came to 14 bases. Germline lookup yields CDR1 LNHDA and CDR2 SQIVND (reference sequence). As DNA, the CDR3 is TGTGCCAGTAGGACACCGAGAGGAGCTGAAGCTTTCTTT. Translation: CASRTPRGAEAFF.

The chain recombines TRBV5-1 with TRBJ2-1; the D gene could be TRBD1 or TRBD2 (5 bases each). The CDR3 extends over 14 amino acids. CDR1 is SGHRS, CDR2 YFSETQ, per germline. The V and J ends lost 6 bases and 8 bases respectively, with 18 bases between them. The CDR3 sequence: CASTVMGDRDEQFF. The CDR3, as DNA: TGCGCCAGCACGGTGATGGGGGATAGGGATGAGCAGTTCTTC.

This rearrangement joins TRBV4-1 to TRBJ2-1; TRBD2 matches at 7 bases. The CDR3 sequence is 18 residues long. From germline, CDR1 is MGHRA and CDR2 YSYEKL. V trimming: 0 bases; J trimming: 2 bases; junction bases outside the gene matches: 10. CDR3 in DNA: TGCGCCAGCAGCCAAGACCAAGCGGGAAAGTTCACCTACAATGAGCAGTTCTTC. Translated: CASSQDQAGKFTYNEQFF.